Described below is a single T cell receptor (beta chain) sequence and its context. Antigen specificity is unknown. According to the study, TCR beta libraries were built with iRepertoire HTBI primers and CDR3-region Arm-PCR. TCRdb reanalysed the multiplex PCR reads using MiXCR and keeps one entry per CDR3 protein. The sample records roughly 610,000 distinct CDR3 sequences, under 20% being singletons. J lost 2 bases, V lost 0 bases, and 1 base had no gene match. Germline CDR1 and CDR2: MNHEY and SVGAGI. The CDR3 loop spans 16 amino acids. Sample time point: newly diagnosed GD, antithyroid drugs for less than 3 months. There was RNA extracted from PBMCs, and the TCR library was made from it. The data derive from a study of regulatory T cells in long-lasting Graves disease. Study findings and constraints: Sampling was limited to peripheral blood rather than thyroid tissue.

A further study also used this sample, focusing on T cells in Graves' hyperthyroidism and ophthalmopathy. That study reports: It was considered stable Graves' hyperthyroidism when ophthalmopathy did not progress within 18 months. Patients were excluded because of uncontrolled infection, other autoimmune disease, pregnancy or lactation.

Specimen: peripheral blood mononuclear cells (PBMCs), collected at new diagnosis, from a patient treated with antithyroid drugs. The sequence came from a woman in her 30s with Graves disease. The rearrangement joins TRBV6-5 to TRBJ2-1; 10 bases agree with TRBD1. The CDR3 nucleotides read TGTGCCAGCAGTTACTCGGGGACAGGGGCCTACAATGAGCAGTTCTTC. This translates into CASSYSGTGAYNEQFF.